Shown below are 25 T cell receptor beta chains from a single sample sequenced in a study of cytomegalovirus exposure and HLA in healthy donors. Primers: 60 Vbeta forward and 13 Jbeta reverse. Libraries were prepared by immunoSEQ multiplex PCR; TCRdb keeps only in-frame clonotypes and omits some of them. This sample carries 90,000 to 110,000 clones, 76% of them seen once, and the ten largest clones take more than 8%. Sequencing was performed on PBMCs. These receptors were obtained from a middle-aged man in good health and CMV-seropositive.

Details on this clone: This same CDR3 is encoded by further DNA sequences in the sample. The V call is TRBV5-6, the J call TRBJ1-2; D is perhaps TRBD1 (6 bases). CDR1 and CDR2 from the germline V gene are SGHDT and YYEEEE. This CDR3 is built from 14 residues. V dropped 7 bases and J dropped 0 bases, with 13 bases sitting between them. CDR3 DNA sequence: TGTGCCAGCGGCACAGGGAGGGCTAACTATGGCTACACCTTC. This sequence encodes CASGTGRANYGYTF.

This sequence joins TRBV19 and TRBJ1-4; D not resolved. The CDR3 extends over 15 amino acids. Trimming pared 5 bases from V and 2 bases from J, leaving 12 bases between. Germline CDR1 and CDR2: LNHDA and SQIVND (reference sequence). The DNA of the CDR3 is TGTGCCAGTAGTCGGGGTACGGTCACTAATGAAAAACTGTTTTTT. This gives the protein CASSRGTVTNEKLFF. Combining the CDR3 with reference TRBV19 and TRBJ1-4 gives the whole variable domain DGGITQSPKYLFRKEGQNVTLSCEQNLNHDAMYWYRQDPGQGLRLIYYSQIVNDFQKGDIAEGYSVSREKKESFPLTVTSAQKNPTAFYLCASSRGTVTNEKLFFGSGTQLSVL.

This sequence joins TRBV30 and TRBJ1-1, with D possibly being TRBD1 (6 bases). The CDR3 consists of 14 residues. Trimming pared 0 bases from V and 0 bases from J, leaving 8 bases between. Per germline, CDR1 GTSNPN and CDR2 SVGIG (reference sequence). The CDR3 protein is CAWSVGAMNTEAFF. In DNA, the CDR3 is TGTGCCTGGAGTGTGGGGGCCATGAACACTGAAGCTTTCTTT.

The chain is built from TRBV28 and TRBJ2-7; 7 nucleotides align to TRBD1. V shed 6 bases and J 0 bases; nucleotides not matched to a gene: 5. Germline V gene sequence: CDR1 MDHEN, CDR2 SYDVKM. The CDR3 is 14 residues long. This CDR3 is CASSPTGSSYEQYF. As DNA, the CDR3 is TGTGCCAGCAGCCCGACAGGGAGCTCCTACGAGCAGTACTTC. Full variable domain (outside the CDR3, taken from reference TRBV28 and TRBJ2-7): DVKVTQSSRYLVKRTGEKVFLECVQDMDHENMFWYRQDPGLGLRLIYFSYDVKMKEKGDIPEGYSVSREKKERFSLILESASTNQTSMYLCASSPTGSSYEQYFGPGTRLTVT.

V usage is TRBV2 and J usage is TRBJ2-7, with 7 bases matching TRBD2. This CDR3 has 12 amino acids. Germline V CDR1 and CDR2: SNHLY, FYNNEI. Trimming removed 6 bases from V and 4 bases from J; junction bases left unmatched: 3. The CDR3 nucleotides read TGTGCCAGCAGAATTAGCGGGTACGAGCAGTACTTC. Its protein is CASRISGYEQYF.

The chain employs TRBV14 and TRBJ2-7; D gene ambiguous. CDR1 is SGHDN, CDR2 FVKESK, per germline. There are 11 residues in the CDR3. V dropped 0 bases and J dropped 9 bases, with 6 bases sitting between them. The CDR3 sequence: CASSQDSVQYF. CDR3 bases: TGTGCCAGCAGCCAAGATAGTGTGCAGTACTTC.

CDR3 in amino acids: CASSSRDMSQHF. The CDR3 bases are TGTGCCAGCTCATCCCGGGACATGTCCCAGCATTTT. The V call is TRBV18, the J call TRBJ1-5, with a weak D call TRBD1 (6 bases). The CDR3 extends over 12 amino acids. The V gene's germline CDR1 is KGHSH and CDR2 LQKENI. Trimming left V 5 bases short and J 11 bases short, with 13 bases between.

This rearrangement joins TRBV7-2 to TRBJ1-5; a weak D match, TRBD1 (6 bases). Trimming cost V 2 bases and J 6 bases, with 11 bases left between them. The germline V gene encodes CDR1 SGHTA and CDR2 FQGNSA. The CDR3 has 14 residues. The CDR3 region is CASSLSQGSQPQHF. The CDR3 bases are TGTGCCAGCAGCTTATCACAGGGCAGTCAGCCCCAGCATTTT.

The V call is TRBV6-5, the J call TRBJ1-5, with D unclear. Trimming removed 2 bases from V and 6 bases from J, with 8 bases in between. In germline, CDR1 is MNHEY, CDR2 SVGAGI. The CDR3 has 13 residues. CDR3 sequence reads: CASSYGRGQPQHF. For the CDR3, the DNA is TGTGCCAGCAGTTACGGACGGGGTCAGCCCCAGCATTTT.

The rearrangement uses TRBV6-1 and TRBJ2-4, with D possibly TRBD1 on 7 matching bases. V was shortened by 1 base and J by 15 bases, with 13 bases between the two germline ends. CDR1 and CDR2 (germline): MNHNS, SASEGT. CDR3 length equals 12 residues. The CDR3 loop is CASSEGRGPLYF. The CDR3 region has the DNA TGTGCCAGCAGTGAAGGGAGGGGGCCGTTGTACTTC.

The chain joins TRBV7-9 to TRBJ2-3, with D possibly matching TRBD2 (5 bases). Germline V gene sequence: CDR1 SEHNR, CDR2 FQNEAQ (reference sequence). CDR3 length equals 14 residues. V dropped 6 bases and J dropped 3 bases, with 13 bases sitting between them. The CDR3 sequence: CASSTSGLTDTQYF. Here the CDR3 DNA reads TGTGCCAGCAGTACGAGCGGCCTGACAGATACGCAGTATTTT.

This clone occurred a few times. Sequence at one end of the junction differs from germline and may be a read error. V is TRBV7-7 and J is TRBJ2-7; D perhaps matches TRBD2 (6 bases). CDR3 length equals 12 residues. CDR1 and CDR2 (germline): SSHAT, FNYEAQ (reference sequence). The CDR3 region has the DNA TGTGCTAGCAGCTTAGCCGGGGGCGAGCAGTACTTC. Amino acids: CASSLAGGEQYF. Based on the CDR3 plus reference TRBV7-7 and TRBJ2-7, the full variable domain is GAGVSQSPRYKVTKRGQDVTLRCDPISSHATLYWYQQALGQGPEFLTYFNYEAQPDKSGLPSDRFSAERPEGSISTLTIQRTEQRDSAMYRCASSLAGGEQYFGPGTRLTVT.

The chain combines TRBV29-1 with TRBJ1-3; D gene ambiguous. The CDR3 is 13 residues long. The V end was cut by 7 bases, the J end by 0 bases, with 10 bases between. Germline values: CDR1 SQVTM, CDR2 ANQGSEA. This chain's CDR3 is CSARHPSGNTIYF. DNA of the CDR3: TGCAGCGCTCGACACCCCTCTGGAAACACCATATATTTT.

V is TRBV6-4 and J is TRBJ2-2; TRBD1 agrees at 9 bases. The CDR3 sequence is 15 residues long. Germline-derived CDR1 and CDR2 are MRHNA and SNTAGT. Trimming took 6 bases from V and 6 from J; bases not matched to a gene: 8. The CDR3 region has the DNA TGTGCCAGCAGCCCGACAGGGGGGGTACCCGGGGAGCTGTTTTTT. It is translated as CASSPTGGVPGELFF.

V gene TRBV6-5 combines with J gene TRBJ1-2; TRBD1 matches at 8 bases. Trimming took 6 bases from V and 8 from J; bases not matched to a gene: 8. CDR1 and CDR2 (germline): MNHEY, SVGAGI. The CDR3 covers 13 residues. For the CDR3, the DNA is TGTGCCAGCAGAGAGACAGGGGAGCAGGGCTACACCTTC. Its translation: CASRETGEQGYTF.

This clone was observed once. The genes are TRBV7-6 and TRBJ2-1, with 7 bases matching TRBD2. CDR1 is SGHVS and CDR2 is FNYEAQ in the germline V gene. The CDR3 covers 16 residues. Losses at the gene ends were 1 base for V and 1 base for J; bases not matched to a gene: 4. The CDR3 sequence is CASSLGAGLSYNEQFF. The CDR3 DNA reads TGTGCCAGCAGCTTAGGAGCGGGGCTATCCTACAATGAGCAGTTCTTC. Looking up the rest from reference TRBV7-6 and TRBJ2-1 gives the full variable domain: GAGVSQSPRYKVTKRGQDVALRCDPISGHVSLYWYRQALGQGPEFLTYFNYEAQQDKSGLPNDRFSAERPEGSISTLTIQRTEQRDSAMYRCASSLGAGLSYNEQFFGPGTRLTVL.

V and J are TRBV18 and TRBJ1-2; D might be TRBD1 (6 bases). Trimming stripped 3 bases from V and 1 base from J, with 15 bases between. This CDR3 is built from 16 residues. Germline V gene sequence: CDR1 KGHSH, CDR2 LQKENI. CDR3 coding DNA: TGTGCCAGCTCACCGTCGGGGCAGGGGTTTAACTATGGCTACACCTTC. Its protein is CASSPSGQGFNYGYTF.

The chain couples TRBV25-1 to TRBJ1-2; tentative D call: TRBD1 (6 bases). Germline V CDR1 and CDR2: MGHDK, SYGVNS. CDR3 size: 12 residues. The V end lost 5 bases, the J end lost 5 bases, and 9 bases lay between the germline ends. As DNA, the CDR3 is TGTGCCAGCAGTTTCACAGGGTATGGCTACACCTTC. Protein product: CASSFTGYGYTF.

V and J are TRBV28 and TRBJ1-2; D remains unclear. The CDR3 consists of 13 residues. Trimming shortened V by 7 bases and J by 1 base, and 10 bases separated the two germline ends. The germline CDR1 and CDR2 sequences are MDHEN and SYDVKM. The CDR3 is CASTKADNYGYTF. CDR3 DNA sequence: TGTGCCAGCACGAAAGCCGATAACTATGGCTACACCTTC.

V gene TRBV9 combines with J gene TRBJ2-7; maybe TRBD1 (6 bases). The CDR3 contains 15 residues. V was trimmed by 3 bases and J by 6 bases, leaving 19 bases between them. Germline CDR1 and CDR2: SGDLS and YYNGEE. The DNA for the CDR3 is TGTGCCAGCAGCGACAACGATCGGGACACGGGCGAGCAGTACTTC. Amino acids: CASSDNDRDTGEQYF.

J is TRBJ2-5 and V is TRBV5-6; the D is unclear. Trimming left V 4 bases short and J 2 bases short, with 12 bases between. Germline V gene lookup returns CDR1 SGHDT and CDR2 YYEEEE. The CDR3 has 14 amino acids. The CDR3 protein is CASSRFGAQETQYF. In DNA form, the CDR3 reads TGTGCCAGCAGCCGGTTCGGTGCTCAAGAGACCCAGTACTTC.

This clone was seen once. The gene calls are TRBV7-6 and TRBJ2-5; 7 bases are shared with TRBD1. With the DNA end fitting TRBJ2-7 better, the J assignment may be wrong. The germline V gene encodes CDR1 SGHVS and CDR2 FNYEAQ. The CDR3 is 16 amino acids. Here the CDR3 reads CASSWPLGTEAHEQYF. The CDR3 DNA is TGTGCCAGCAGCTGGCCCCTCGGGACAGAAGCTCACGAGCAGTACTTC.

CDR3 sequence (DNA): TGCGCCAGCAGCCAGAATACAGGGGGCGCCTATGGCTACACCTTC. It encodes CASSQNTGGAYGYTF. The chain joins TRBV4-3 to TRBJ1-2, with 9 bases identical to TRBD1. Trimming removed 3 bases from V and 4 bases from J; junction bases left unmatched: 6. Per the germline V gene, CDR1 is LGHNA and CDR2 is YSLEER. This CDR3 region has 15 residues.

The chain recombines TRBV19 with TRBJ2-1; 10 nucleotides line up with TRBD2. The CDR3 is 19 residues long. Germline CDR1 and CDR2: LNHDA and SQIVND (reference sequence). V lost 1 base to trimming and J lost 0 bases; unmatched junction nucleotides: 9. The DNA of the CDR3 is TGTGCCAGTAGTATAGGACGACTAGCGGGCAAATCCTCCTACAATGAGCAGTTCTTC. Amino acids: CASSIGRLAGKSSYNEQFF.

V usage is TRBV9 and J usage is TRBJ1-3; no clear D gene. The CDR3 runs to 15 residues. The germline V gene encodes CDR1 SGDLS and CDR2 YYNGEE. Trimming shortened V by 4 bases and J by 7 bases, and 18 bases separated the two germline ends. DNA of the CDR3: TGTGCCAGCAGCCCCCGGGAAGGGTCTTCGAACACCATATATTTT. Protein product: CASSPREGSSNTIYF.